The next 29 T cell receptor beta chains were all read from a single sample in a study of identical twins. TCRdb recomputed calls from the 5' RACE reads with MiXCR, one row per CDR3 protein. The repertoire holds more than 650,000 distinct CDR3 sequences, 6.1% seen once, with about 2% in the top ten. Sequencing used naive T cells sorted from blood. These receptors were collected from a man aged 18 to 29 in good health.

Many counts were recorded for this clonotype. The V and J genes are TRBV7-9 and TRBJ2-2; D is ambiguous. With 8 bases removed from V and 3 bases from J, the gap between germline ends came to 1 base. Germline CDR1 SEHNR, CDR2 FQNEAQ (reference sequence). This CDR3 spans 10 amino acids. CDR3 DNA: TGTGCCAGCGACACCGGGGAGCTGTTTTTT. Translating gives CASDTGELFF.

The gene calls are TRBV24-1 and TRBJ2-5, with 9 bases that match TRBD2. This CDR3 is built from 15 residues. With V trimmed by 5 bases and J by 2 bases, 5 bases remained unmatched. Germline CDR1 reads KGHDR; CDR2 reads SFDVKD. Here the CDR3 reads CATSAPAGGQETQYF. As DNA, the CDR3 is TGTGCCACCAGTGCCCCTGCGGGAGGGCAAGAGACCCAGTACTTC.

Points on this clonotype: At one end, the junction sequence differs from germline, possibly due to a read error. This chain connects TRBV2 to TRBJ2-2; possibly TRBD2 for D (6 bases). CDR3 length: 15 amino acids. Germline V gene sequence: CDR1 SNHLY, CDR2 FYNNEI. The CDR3 DNA sequence: TGTGCCAGCACGAGGACCGGAGGGCTCGCCGGGGGGCTGTTTTTT. Translated: CASTRTGGLAGGLFF. The full variable domain, completed using reference TRBV2 and TRBJ2-2, is EPEVTQTPSHQVTQMGQEVILRCVPISNHLYFYWYRQILGQKVEFLVSFYNNEISEKSEIFDDQFSVERPDGSNFTLKIRSTKLEDSAMYFCASTRTGGLAGGLFFGEGSRLTVL.

V is TRBV7-2 and J is TRBJ1-1; unclear D gene. Per the germline V gene, CDR1 is SGHTA and CDR2 is FQGNSA. V lost 8 bases to trimming and J lost 4 bases, with 14 bases between them. The CDR3 length is 13 residues. In nucleotides, the CDR3 is TGTGCCAGCGGAGAGTGGGGAGGCACTGAAGCTTTCTTT. This sequence encodes CASGEWGGTEAFF.

This clonotype was counted between two and nine times. The chain carries TRBV20-1 and TRBJ2-3; the match to TRBD2 covers 9 bases. The CDR3 is made up of 13 amino acids. V lost 6 bases and J lost 6; bases outside the gene matches: 7. Germline-derived CDR1 and CDR2 are DFQATT and SNEGSKA (reference sequence). The CDR3 reads CSAVAAGGDTQYF. The CDR3 region has the DNA TGCAGTGCCGTGGCGGCGGGAGGGGATACGCAGTATTTT.

This clonotype was detected only a few times. The chain carries TRBV10-3 and TRBJ2-1; the D is unclear. Germline assignment: CDR1 ENHRY and CDR2 SYGVKD. The V and J ends lost 8 bases and 7 bases respectively, with 3 bases between them. CDR3 size: 9 residues. The CDR3 coding sequence is TGTGCCATCGGGAATGAGCAGTTCTTC. Translated: CAIGNEQFF.

This clonotype has ten or more counts. V is TRBV29-1 and J is TRBJ1-5; D gene ambiguous. The CDR3 has 12 residues. Trimming stripped 8 bases from V and 2 bases from J, with 10 bases between. The germline V gene has CDR1 SQVTM and CDR2 ANQGSEA. Here the CDR3 DNA reads TGCAGCCAAGTCTGGGGCAATCAGCCCCAGCATTTT. It translates to CSQVWGNQPQHF.

The chain recombines TRBV20-1 with TRBJ2-1, with D perhaps matching TRBD1 (6 bases). Germline-derived CDR1 and CDR2 are DFQATT and SNEGSKA (reference sequence). This CDR3 spans 15 amino acids. V lost 2 bases and J lost 0, with 11 bases in between. CDR3 bases: TGCAGTGCTAGAAACAGGGACCGCTCCTACAATGAGCAGTTCTTC. It translates to CSARNRDRSYNEQFF.

This clonotype was detected many times. The chain combines TRBV6-2 or TRBV6-3 with TRBJ2-1; 7 bases line up with TRBD2. V trimming: 2 bases; J trimming: 4 bases; junction bases outside the gene matches: 5. CDR1 is MNHEY and CDR2 is SVGEGT in the germline V gene. This CDR3 comprises 15 residues. CDR3 sequence (DNA): TGTGCCAGCAGTTACCCCGGGGAGGGATACAATGAGCAGTTCTTC. Protein product: CASSYPGEGYNEQFF.

This clonotype has at least ten counts. The genes are TRBV7-9 and TRBJ1-1; no clear D gene. Per the germline V gene, CDR1 is SEHNR and CDR2 is FQNEAQ (reference sequence). Trimming removed 5 bases at V and 4 bases at J, with 14 bases between. CDR3 size: 14 residues. CDR3 protein: CASSEWRSATEAFF. CDR3 nucleotides: TGTGCCAGCAGCGAATGGAGGTCAGCCACTGAAGCTTTCTTT.

The rearrangement joins TRBV24-1 to TRBJ2-5; 8 bases match TRBD2. Germline V gene lookup returns CDR1 KGHDR and CDR2 SFDVKD. The CDR3 is made up of 15 amino acids. The trim removed 5 bases at V and 2 bases at J, leaving 6 bases unmatched. The CDR3 DNA is TGTGCCACCAGTGCAACAGCGGGAGTGCAAGAGACCCAGTACTTC. Protein: CATSATAGVQETQYF.

This chain joins TRBV4-1 and TRBJ2-6; maybe TRBD1 (6 bases). CDR1 and CDR2 from the germline V gene are MGHRA and YSYEKL. Trimming removed 0 bases at V and 1 base at J, with 25 bases between. The CDR3 extends over 22 amino acids. The CDR3 DNA reads TGCGCCAGCAGCCAAGAGAGTCTTCCAGGACAGAAATTTGTGTCTGGGGCCAACGTCCTGACTTTC. This gives the protein CASSQESLPGQKFVSGANVLTF.

Ten or more counts support this clonotype. This chain links TRBV6-2 or TRBV6-3 with TRBJ2-7; D unclear. This CDR3 is 17 amino acids long. In germline, CDR1 is MNHEY, CDR2 SVGEGT. V lost 0 bases and J 2 bases, leaving 17 bases between the germline ends. CDR3 region: CASSYSLWRIRTYEQYF. CDR3 nucleotides: TGTGCCAGCAGTTACTCTCTGTGGCGGATCAGAACCTACGAGCAGTACTTC.

The V call is TRBV7-8, the J call TRBJ2-1, with D unclear. The CDR3 is made up of 13 amino acids. V was shortened by 7 bases and J by 4 bases, with 11 bases between the two germline ends. Per germline, CDR1 SGHVS and CDR2 FQNEAQ. The CDR3 loop is CASTLGVYNEQFF. DNA for the CDR3: TGTGCCAGCACCCTAGGAGTGTACAATGAGCAGTTCTTC.

This clonotype was picked up many times. The V call is TRBV18, the J call TRBJ1-2; D possibly corresponds to TRBD1 (5 bases). V shed 5 bases and J shed 4 bases, with 14 bases lying between them. Germline V gene sequence: CDR1 KGHSH, CDR2 LQKENI. The CDR3 totals 14 residues. The CDR3 DNA follows: TGTGCCAGCTCATACGGCGGGGACCCCTATGGCTACACCTTC. It encodes CASSYGGDPYGYTF. Combining the CDR3 with reference TRBV18 and TRBJ1-2 gives the whole variable domain NAGVMQNPRHLVRRRGQEARLRCSPMKGHSHVYWYRQLPEEGLKFMVYLQKENIIDESGMPKERFSAEFPKEGPSILRIQQVVRGDSAAYFCASSYGGDPYGYTFGSGTRLTVV.

This clonotype was recorded many times. The rearrangement links TRBV18 to TRBJ2-1, with D perhaps TRBD2 (6 bases). Deletions cut 1 base from V and 1 base from J, with 11 bases between. The CDR3 spans 16 residues. Germline V gene lookup returns CDR1 KGHSH and CDR2 LQKENI. DNA of the CDR3: TGTGCCAGCTCACCACGGAGGGGTGAATCCTACAATGAGCAGTTCTTC. It translates to CASSPRRGESYNEQFF.

The V call is TRBV7-2, the J call TRBJ2-1; 9 nucleotides agree with TRBD2. This CDR3 has 15 residues. Losses at the gene ends were 5 bases for V and 4 bases for J; bases not matched to a gene: 6. Germline-derived CDR1 and CDR2 are SGHTA and FQGNSA. The CDR3 loop is CASSPSTSGYNEQFF. CDR3 bases: TGTGCCAGCAGCCCTTCTACTAGCGGGTACAATGAGCAGTTCTTC.

This clonotype has ten or more counts. The chain combines TRBV3-1 with TRBJ2-1; 7 bases match TRBD2. Looked up from germline, CDR1 is LGHDT and CDR2 is YNNKEL (reference sequence). The V gene end was trimmed by 0 bases and the J gene end by 6 bases; junction bases not matched to a gene: 8. This CDR3 comprises 16 residues. CDR3 nucleotide sequence: TGTGCCAGCAGCCAAGATCTCGGCGGGAGAAGCAATGAGCAGTTCTTC. It is translated as CASSQDLGGRSNEQFF.

The rearrangement uses TRBV9 and TRBJ2-7; 9 bases agree with TRBD2. With V trimmed by 4 bases and J by 2 bases, 7 bases remained unmatched. Germline assignment: CDR1 SGDLS and CDR2 YYNGEE. The CDR3 totals 15 residues. CDR3 in DNA: TGTGCCAGCAGCCCCCTGACTAGCGGCCCCTACGAGCAGTACGTC. It translates to CASSPLTSGPYEQYV.

The gene calls are TRBV20-1 and TRBJ2-3, with TRBD1 matching 9 bases. The CDR3 length is 15 residues. Looked up from germline, CDR1 is DFQATT and CDR2 is SNEGSKA (reference sequence). J was trimmed by 3 bases and V by 6 bases; bases with no gene match: 10. CDR3 amino acids: CSAATGGGLTDTQYF. CDR3 nucleotides: TGCAGTGCCGCCACAGGGGGCGGGCTGACAGATACGCAGTATTTT.

The table lists this clonotype with a few counts. J is TRBJ1-2 and V is TRBV27; D perhaps matches TRBD1 (6 bases). There are 12 residues in the CDR3. Germline-derived CDR1 and CDR2 are MNHEY and SMNVEV (reference sequence). Trimming took 7 bases from V and 4 from J, leaving 10 bases between them. The DNA of the CDR3 is TGTGCCAGCAAACAGGGTGGCTATGGCTACACCTTC. Translated: CASKQGGYGYTF.

This clonotype was recorded many times. The chain carries TRBV11-2 and TRBJ2-1; D may match TRBD1 or TRBD2 (5 bases each). There are 14 residues in the CDR3. The germline V gene encodes CDR1 SGHAT and CDR2 FQNNGV. V was cut by 3 bases and J by 6 bases, with 12 bases left in between. In DNA form, the CDR3 reads TGTGCCAGCAGCTTGTCGGACGGGACCAATGAGCAGTTCTTC. This gives the protein CASSLSDGTNEQFF.

The V call is TRBV27, the J call TRBJ2-7; the match to TRBD2 covers 11 bases. CDR3 length equals 15 residues. Germline CDR1 is MNHEY and CDR2 is SMNVEV (reference sequence). Trimming took 6 bases from V and 0 from J; bases not matched to a gene: 4. CDR3 amino acids: CASRRGTSGSYEQYF. DNA of the CDR3: TGTGCCAGCAGGAGGGGGACTAGCGGCTCCTACGAGCAGTACTTC.

Notes on this clonotype: A read error may be the cause here, since a much bigger clone is one base away. The chain carries TRBV21-1 and TRBJ2-5; the table names TRBD1, a call not compared with the DNA. TRBV21-1 is flagged as a pseudogene. This CDR3 comprises 16 residues. The CDR3 loop reads CANSLPTGAFQETQYF. For the CDR3, the DNA is TGTGCCAACAGCCTGCCGACAGGGGCTTTCCAAGAGACCCAGTACTTC.

This clonotype came up many times. V gene TRBV5-1 combines with J gene TRBJ2-1, with 7 bases matching TRBD2. This CDR3 comprises 16 residues. J was trimmed by 4 bases and V by 1 base; bases with no gene match: 8. Germline loops: CDR1 SGHRS, CDR2 YFSETQ. In DNA form, the CDR3 reads TGCGCCAGCAGCTTGAGTCAAGCGGGAATATACAATGAGCAGTTCTTC. It specifies CASSLSQAGIYNEQFF.

This clonotype has ten or more counts. The chain combines TRBV29-1 with TRBJ2-7; the match to TRBD1 covers 7 bases. The ends lost 7 bases at V and 0 bases at J; junction bases unmatched: 12. This CDR3 contains 15 residues. Germline CDR1 SQVTM, CDR2 ANQGSEA. The CDR3 nucleotides read TGCAGCGCCAGGGACAGCCAAAAGAGCTCCTACGAGCAGTACTTC. It is translated as CSARDSQKSSYEQYF.

This clonotype turned up a few times. This chain connects TRBV7-2 to TRBJ2-5; D not certain. Germline lookup yields CDR1 SGHTA and CDR2 FQGNSA. The CDR3 consists of 13 residues. The ends were cut back, 1 base at V and 9 bases at J, with 12 bases in the middle. The CDR3 region is CASSLVTEAAQYF. The CDR3, as DNA: TGTGCCAGCAGCTTAGTCACTGAGGCGGCCCAGTACTTC.

In its sample, this clonotype was seen many times. The chain links TRBV28 to TRBJ2-1; perhaps TRBD1 as D (6 bases). CDR1 is MDHEN and CDR2 is SYDVKM in the germline V gene. V lost 3 bases and J lost 3, with 12 bases in between. The CDR3 is 15 amino acids. CDR3 sequence (DNA): TGTGCCAGCAGTTTGCGTCCGGACAGCTACAATGAGCAGTTCTTC. It translates to CASSLRPDSYNEQFF.

V and J are TRBV11-1 and TRBJ2-3; TRBD2 is a possible D gene (6 bases). The germline V and J ends were trimmed by 3 bases and 4 bases, with 23 bases remaining between them. The CDR3 sequence is 18 residues long. Germline V gene lookup returns CDR1 SGHAT and CDR2 FQDESV (reference sequence). CDR3 nucleotide sequence: TGTGCCAGCAGCTTTGGGAGGCGCCCCCGGAGTAGGGCAGATACGCAGTATTTT. It codes for CASSFGRRPRSRADTQYF.